These T cell receptor beta chains were read from a single sample in a study of cytomegalovirus exposure and HLA in healthy donors. Profiled with immunoSEQ multiplex PCR; TCRdb holds only in-frame clones, not every one. This table has approximately 180,000 clones, around 80% appearing once. Sequenced input: PBMCs. Receptors originate from a woman in her sixties or seventies in good health and CMV-seropositive. Both conserved end residues are part of each CDR3. Fields, in order: clone size, D gene, J gene, V gene, CDR3 length, CDR3 protein, CDR3 DNA. The D gene is left open where the match is weak. Expanded clones are given a class, and other clones once, few, many or no size at all.

NA,TRBD1,TRBJ1-4,TRBV7-9,16,CASSPTGTATNEKLFF,TGTGCCAGCAGCCCGACAGGGACCGCAACTAATGAAAAACTGTTTTTT
NA,NA,TRBJ1-6,TRBV30,14,CAWRLRGGGSPLHF,TGTGCCTGGAGACTAAGGGGAGGAGGGTCACCCCTCCACTTT
NA,TRBD1,TRBJ2-3,TRBV5-1,16,CASSRAPTGEEVTQYF,TGCGCCAGCAGCCGGGCCCCGACAGGGGAAGAAGTTACGCAGTATTTT
few,NA,TRBJ1-3,TRBV30,13,CAWTAGGGNTIYF,TGTGCCTGGACGGCAGGAGGCGGAAACACCATATATTTT
few,TRBD2,TRBJ2-7,TRBV28,15,CASSRGLAETYEQYF,TGTGCCAGCAGTCGGGGACTAGCGGAAACCTACGAGCAGTACTTC
NA,TRBD1,TRBJ1-5,TRBV2,14,CASNLQGAYQPQHF,TGTGCCAGCAATCTTCAGGGGGCCTATCAGCCCCAGCATTTT
once,TRBD2,TRBJ2-2,TRBV30,15,CAWSLLAGNTGELFF,TGTGCCTGGAGTTTACTAGCGGGGAACACCGGGGAGCTGTTTTTT
NA,NA,TRBJ2-3,TRBV19,15,CASSIDLGITDTQYF,TGTGCCAGTAGTATAGATCTAGGAATCACAGATACGCAGTATTTT
NA,TRBD1,TRBJ1-2,TRBV7-9,16,CASSRTGGSYNYGYTF,TGTGCCAGCAGCAGGACAGGCGGATCCTATAACTATGGCTACACCTTC
NA,NA,TRBJ2-5,TRBV6-6,11,CASSSLAAQYF,TGTGCCAGCAGTTCGTTAGCGGCCCAGTACTTC
NA,TRBD2,TRBJ2-2,TRBV28,14,CASTLSGSTGELFF,TGTGCCAGCACCCTTAGCGGGAGCACCGGGGAGCTGTTTTTT
NA,NA,TRBJ2-3,TRBV5-1,12,CASSLDGATQYF,TGCGCCAGCAGCTTGGATGGGGCTACGCAGTATTTT
NA,TRBD1,TRBJ1-1,TRBV30,15,CAWSPTDRVNTEAFF,TGTGCCTGGAGTCCAACCGACAGGGTCAACACTGAAGCTTTCTTT
NA,TRBD2,TRBJ2-5,TRBV5-1,16,CASSLARLAGVETQYF,TGCGCCAGCAGCTTGGCGCGACTAGCGGGGGTTGAGACCCAGTACTTC
NA,TRBD2,TRBJ2-5,TRBV5-1,16,CASSWTGGSTQETQYF,TGCGCCAGCAGCTGGACGGGGGGATCGACACAAGAGACCCAGTACTTC
NA,TRBD1,TRBJ2-1,TRBV5-4,15,CASSLGQGQYNEQFF,TGTGCCAGCAGCTTGGGACAGGGGCAATACAATGAGCAGTTCTTC
NA,TRBD2,TRBJ2-1,TRBV11-2,15,CASSLSALAINEQFF,TGTGCCAGCAGCTTATCTGCACTAGCGATCAATGAGCAGTTCTTC
NA,NA,TRBJ1-1,TRBV10-3,14,CAISEARPGGEAFF,TGTGCCATCAGTGAGGCGCGCCCGGGGGGTGAAGCTTTCTTT
NA,TRBD2,TRBJ2-5,TRBV5-1,16,CASRRTSGGLRETQYF,TGCGCCAGCAGGCGGACTAGCGGGGGGCTCCGAGAGACCCAGTACTTC
NA,TRBD2,TRBJ2-5,TRBV15,16,CATSRGAGGPQETQYF,TGTGCCACCAGCAGAGGGGCGGGGGGGCCCCAAGAGACCCAGTACTTC
NA,NA,TRBJ1-1,TRBV19,13,CASRSQSNTEAFF,TGTGCCAGTAGATCACAGAGTAACACTGAAGCTTTCTTT
NA,NA,TRBJ1-2,TRBV11-2,13,CASSPRQAYGYTF,TGTGCCAGCAGCCCACGCCAGGCCTATGGCTACACCTTC
NA,NA,TRBJ1-4,TRBV4-3,16,CASSTIPGATNEKLFF,TGCGCCAGCAGCACCATCCCGGGTGCAACTAATGAAAAACTGTTTTTT
NA,TRBD1,TRBJ1-5,TRBV7-2,15,CASSLSRGIGQPQHF,TGTGCCAGCAGCTTATCCAGGGGGATTGGGCAGCCCCAGCATTTT
few,TRBD1,TRBJ1-1,TRBV11-1,15,CASSYGQGPRTEAFF,TGTGCCAGCAGCTATGGACAGGGTCCGAGGACTGAAGCTTTCTTT
few,TRBD1,TRBJ1-1,TRBV19,15,CASSTQGQRNTEAFF,TGTGCCAGTAGTACACAGGGACAGAGGAACACTGAAGCTTTCTTT
NA,NA,TRBJ2-7,TRBV6-6,14,CASSYESGPSEQYF,TGTGCCAGCAGTTACGAATCAGGTCCCAGCGAGCAGTACTTC